This TCR beta chain was retrieved from a study of T cells in Graves' hyperthyroidism and ophthalmopathy. Study-wide background: Pretreatment peripheral blood was obtained at initial diagnosis.

The PBMCs were sourced from fresh peripheral blood (around 9.3 ml). Researchers took RNA transcripts and amplified the TCR beta CDR3 regions from them. With the HTBI primer set, the TCR CDR3 went through a first round of RT-PCR. MiXCR was run by TCRdb on the multiplex PCR reads, yielding one entry per CDR3 protein. The table shows about 610,000 distinct CDR3 sequences, with 15% to 20% occurring only once. Points from the study as a whole: Separating ophthalmopathy from stable hyperthyroidism was achieved by a 13 V-J model.

Remarks on this clonotype: Its antigen is undetermined.

In germline, CDR1 is SQVTM, CDR2 ANQGSEA. V was trimmed by 4 bases and J by 1 base, leaving 8 bases between them. The CDR3 has 13 residues. The specimen was blood. This clonotype originated in a middle-aged woman with Graves' ophthalmopathy. The V and J genes are TRBV29-1 and TRBJ1-3, with D unresolved. CDR3 region: CSVVWGSGNTIYF. The CDR3 DNA is TGCAGCGTTGTATGGGGTTCTGGAAACACCATATATTTT.